The sequence of this TCR beta chain was determined in a study of vaccination and CD4 T cells after COVID-19. With the Oncomine TCR Beta short-read assay, DNA from cultured CD4+ T cells was sequenced. MiXCR, applied by TCRdb to the PCR reads, yields one record per CDR3 protein. The sample carries 9,800 or so distinct CDR3 sequences, roughly 34% recorded once. This clonotype showed up just a few times. Its antigen is currently unknown. Treatment: approximately nine-day PBMC culture with coronavirus spike peptide pools or control peptides (ViraFEST assay). Fresh IL-2 medium replaced half the culture medium on days 3 and 7. V lost 4 bases, J lost 2 bases, and 8 bases lay in between. This CDR3 has 14 residues. Per germline, CDR1 SGHVS and CDR2 FNYEAQ. Study-level findings and limits: Within the convalescent patients, a median about 89% of the SARS-CoV-2-reactive clones were ones that appeared only post-vaccination.

The sample consisted of CD4+ T cells from blood, cultured in vitro. V is TRBV7-6 and J is TRBJ2-2, with a tentative D call TRBD2 (5 bases). This clonotype was sampled from a human donor who had recovered from COVID-19. Here the CDR3 DNA reads TGTGCCAGCAGCTCCAGGACTAACACCGGGGAGCTGTTTTTT. Translation: CASSSRTNTGELFF.